The 29 T cell receptor beta chains reported below all come from one sample, sequenced in a study of Graves' ophthalmopathy and Graves' hyperthyroidism. TCR beta CDR3 regions were amplified from RNA transcripts. The first round was an RT-PCR with HTBI primers, and the second round was a multiplex PCR. TCRdb independently ran MiXCR on the multiplex PCR reads; one entry per CDR3 protein. The sample holds hundreds of thousands of distinct CDR3 sequences; 15% are singletons and the top ten take 5.5% to 8%. The sequenced material came from peripheral blood. Every receptor here comes from a young woman with stable Graves' hyperthyroidism.

The V gene is TRBV24-1, the J gene TRBJ1-1; D remains ambiguous. Germline-derived CDR1 and CDR2 are KGHDR and SFDVKD. CDR3 length: 12 residues. V lost 1 base and J 7 bases, leaving 6 bases between the germline ends. The CDR3 region is CATSDLGGEAFF. The CDR3 nucleotides are TGTGCCACCAGTGATTTAGGTGGTGAAGCTTTCTTT.

The sample holds many counts of this clonotype. CDR3 coding DNA: TGTGCCAGCAGCCGGGACAGGGGGGGGGAGACCCAGTACTTC. It yields the protein CASSRDRGGETQYF. The gene calls are TRBV7-2 and TRBJ2-5; 11 nucleotides match TRBD1. In germline, CDR1 is SGHTA, CDR2 FQGNSA. The CDR3 is 14 residues long. With 5 bases clipped from V and 5 bases from J, the junction kept 4 bases outside the gene matches.

This clonotype was counted only a few times. The gene calls are TRBV6-2 or TRBV6-3 and TRBJ2-5; the D gene could be TRBD1 or TRBD2 (5 bases each). Trimming cost V 5 bases and J 1 base, with 23 bases left between them. CDR1 is MNHEY and CDR2 is SVGEGT in the germline V gene. The CDR3 loop spans 18 amino acids. CDR3 residues: CASSGQSDRGYGQETQYF. As DNA, the CDR3 is TGTGCCAGCAGTGGCCAGAGTGACAGAGGGTACGGCCAAGAGACCCAGTACTTC.

Ten or more counts support this clonotype. The rearrangement links TRBV19 to TRBJ1-1; perhaps TRBD1 as D (5 bases). The V end was cut by 10 bases, the J end by 1 base, with 16 bases between. CDR3 size: 14 residues. Germline lookup yields CDR1 LNHDA and CDR2 SQIVND (reference sequence). The CDR3: CATVSGKRNTEAFF. The CDR3 coding sequence is TGTGCCACAGTTTCAGGGAAGCGGAACACTGAAGCTTTCTTT.

This clonotype was seen repeatedly, ten times or more. The rearrangement joins TRBV28 to TRBJ2-5; D assignment may be TRBD1 or TRBD2 (5 bases each). The CDR3 runs 15 residues. Germline V gene data show CDR1 as MDHEN and CDR2 as SYDVKM. The V gene lost 5 bases and the J gene lost 4 bases, with 17 bases spanning the gap. The CDR3 loop reads CASSPSGRVGETQYF. The DNA of the CDR3 is TGTGCCAGCAGTCCCAGCGGCAGGGTCGGAGAGACCCAGTACTTC.

There are many counts of this clonotype. The CDR3 region has the DNA TGTGCCAGCAGTCTTAAGACAGGCTATGGCTACACCTTC. It yields the protein CASSLKTGYGYTF. The chain recombines TRBV27 with TRBJ1-2, with D possibly being TRBD1 (6 bases). Trimming left V 5 bases short and J 4 bases short, with 11 bases between. This CDR3 is built from 13 residues. Germline V gives CDR1 MNHEY, CDR2 SMNVEV (reference sequence).

For this clonotype: A much larger clone lies a single base off, so this may be a read error. The rearrangement uses TRBV27 and TRBJ2-7; D perhaps matches TRBD2 (5 bases). The CDR3 is made up of 14 amino acids. Germline V gene sequence: CDR1 MNHEY, CDR2 SMNVEV (reference sequence). In DNA form, the CDR3 reads TGTGCCATCAGTTTAACTAGGGTCTCCTACGAGCAGTACTTC. Translating it yields CAISLTRVSYEQYF.

This clonotype was picked up many times. This sequence joins TRBV6-1 and TRBJ1-5, with D possibly TRBD1 on 5 matching bases. Looked up from germline, CDR1 is MNHNS and CDR2 is SASEGT. The CDR3 sequence is 13 residues long. V lost 7 bases, J lost 7 bases, and 14 bases lay in between. CDR3 in amino acids: CASTRQFGQPQHF. The CDR3 DNA follows: TGTGCCAGCACCAGACAGTTTGGGCAGCCCCAGCATTTT.

This clonotype showed up many times. The V call is TRBV9, the J call TRBJ1-2, with D uncertain. V was trimmed by 0 bases and J by 5 bases, leaving 14 bases between them. Germline CDR1 is SGDLS and CDR2 is YYNGEE. The CDR3 sequence is 15 residues long. The CDR3 nucleotides read TGTGCCAGCAGCGTAGCCGGAGGAGGGCTATATGGCTACACCTTC. It translates to CASSVAGGGLYGYTF.

This clonotype was seen repeatedly, ten times or more. The J gene is TRBJ1-5, the V gene TRBV19, with 9 positions matching TRBD1. With V trimmed by 4 bases and J by 5 bases, 6 bases remained unmatched. Germline V gives CDR1 LNHDA, CDR2 SQIVND (reference sequence). The CDR3 has 15 amino acids. CDR3 coding DNA: TGTGCCAGTAGTACGCCGGGGACAGGGCATCAGCCCCAGCATTTT. Translated: CASSTPGTGHQPQHF.

This clonotype was observed at least ten times. V and J are TRBV15 and TRBJ1-2, with a weak D call TRBD1 (6 bases). The ends were cut back, 0 bases at V and 8 bases at J, with 16 bases in the middle. The CDR3 has 15 residues. The germline V gene has CDR1 LNHNV and CDR2 YYDKDF (reference sequence). This chain's CDR3 is CATSRDNPDRQGYTF. As DNA, the CDR3 is TGTGCCACCAGCAGAGATAACCCCGACAGGCAAGGCTACACCTTC.

This clonotype was seen ten or more times. The genes are TRBV28 and TRBJ2-7, with 8 nucleotides matching TRBD2. This CDR3 has 15 residues. V lost 8 bases to trimming and J lost 0 bases; unmatched junction nucleotides: 9. Germline-derived CDR1 and CDR2 are MDHEN and SYDVKM. Here the CDR3 DNA reads TGTGCCAGCTCCTCGGGGGGGCCCTCCTCCTACGAGCAGTACTTC. This sequence encodes CASSSGGPSSYEQYF.

Remarks on this clonotype: This may be a read error, as it is one base from a much larger clone. The chain combines TRBV2 with TRBJ2-7, with D unclear. V was shortened by 3 bases and J by 0 bases, with 6 bases between the two germline ends. The CDR3 is 13 residues long. The germline CDR1 and CDR2 sequences are SNHLY and FYNNEI. The CDR3 DNA sequence: TGTGCCAGCAGTGAGGCAGCCTCCTACGAGCAGTACTTC. Translation: CASSEAASYEQYF.

This clonotype was counted a single time. J is TRBJ1-2 and V is TRBV24-1; D is unclear. V was shortened by 1 base and J by 10 bases, with 6 bases between the two germline ends. The CDR3 is 11 amino acids. In germline, CDR1 is KGHDR, CDR2 SFDVKD. The CDR3 is CATSDFFTYTF. CDR3 nucleotides: TGTGCCACCAGTGATTTTTTTACCTACACCTTC.

This clonotype was counted many times. This sequence joins TRBV7-3 and TRBJ1-5; maybe TRBD1 (5 bases). Germline V lookup: CDR1 SGHTA, CDR2 FQGTGA. This CDR3 region has 19 residues. V lost 5 bases, J lost 1 base, and 24 bases lay in between. The CDR3 spells CASSKRDLSPSGSNQPQHF. The CDR3 DNA follows: TGTGCCAGCAGCAAAAGGGACTTAAGTCCCAGTGGGAGCAATCAGCCCCAGCATTTT.

This chain uses TRBV13 with TRBJ2-2; 8 bases map to TRBD2. The CDR3 extends over 18 amino acids. Germline values: CDR1 PRHDT, CDR2 FYEKMQ (reference sequence). Losses at the gene ends were 0 bases for V and 6 bases for J; bases not matched to a gene: 12. In DNA form, the CDR3 reads TGTGCCAGCAGCTTAGGCCCCCTGGCGGGGGGCATATCCGGGGAGCTGTTTTTT. Translation gives CASSLGPLAGGISGELFF.

This clonotype was seen ten or more times. The chain uses TRBV20-1 and TRBJ1-1, with 9 positions matching TRBD1. The germline gives CDR1 DFQATT, CDR2 SNEGSKA (reference sequence). J was trimmed by 1 base and V by 5 bases; bases with no gene match: 8. The CDR3 runs to 15 residues. CDR3 nucleotides: TGCAGTGCTGGACAGGGGATATCCGGGAACACTGAAGCTTTCTTT. This encodes CSAGQGISGNTEAFF.

A note on this clonotype: A single base separates this from a much larger clone, so it may be a read error. The J gene is TRBJ1-3, the V gene TRBV7-9; D gene uncertain. The CDR3 has 14 amino acids. V was trimmed by 2 bases and J by 0 bases, leaving 5 bases between them. Germline loops: CDR1 SEHNR, CDR2 FQNEAQ (reference sequence). DNA for the CDR3: TGTGCCAGCAGCTTAAGTGCCTCTGGAAACACCATATATTTT. It yields the protein CASSLSASGNTIYF.

There are a few counts of this clonotype. The chain recombines TRBV5-1 with TRBJ1-6, with 7 bases lining up with TRBD1. The germline V gene has CDR1 SGHRS and CDR2 YFSETQ. Germline trimming cut 3 bases from V and 7 bases from J; bases unmatched to any gene: 7. The CDR3 runs to 15 residues. DNA for the CDR3: TGCGCCAGCAGCTCGGTAAGGGGGCAGAATTCACCCCTCCACTTT. Translation: CASSSVRGQNSPLHF.

Many counts were recorded for this clonotype. J is TRBJ2-2 and V is TRBV5-1, with D possibly called TRBD1 or TRBD2 (5 bases each). V gave up 4 bases and J gave up 6 bases, with 16 bases separating them. This CDR3 region has 15 residues. Germline CDR1 is SGHRS and CDR2 is YFSETQ. The CDR3 DNA reads as TGCGCCAGCAGCAGGGGACCTTCTCCCGCCGGGGAGCTGTTTTTT. It encodes CASSRGPSPAGELFF.

This clonotype was picked up many times. The chain links TRBV6-2 or TRBV6-3 to TRBJ2-7; TRBD2 matches at 13 bases. The germline V gene encodes CDR1 MNHEY and CDR2 SVGEGT. The CDR3 sequence is 15 residues long. J gave up 5 bases and V 2 bases, and 3 bases lay outside the gene matches. CDR3 loop: CASSYPGTSGDEQYF. The CDR3 coding sequence is TGTGCCAGCAGTTACCCTGGGACTAGCGGGGACGAGCAGTACTTC.

In its sample, this clonotype was seen many times. The chain recombines TRBV6-1 with TRBJ1-1; 7 nucleotides agree with TRBD1. Germline V gene data show CDR1 as MNHNS and CDR2 as SASEGT. Trimming cost V 5 bases and J 6 bases; bases outside gene matches: 6. The CDR3 consists of 13 residues. This chain's CDR3 is CASSTTGQAEAFF. DNA for the CDR3: TGTGCCAGCAGTACGACAGGGCAGGCTGAAGCTTTCTTT.

This clonotype was seen more than once but under ten times. The rearrangement uses TRBV5-1 and TRBJ1-6, with 7 nucleotides matching TRBD1. Germline V lookup: CDR1 SGHRS, CDR2 YFSETQ. After removal of 4 bases from V and 5 bases from J, the junction contained 6 bases not matched to a gene. The CDR3 length is 15 residues. The chain's CDR3 is CASSLGTENNSPLHF. DNA for the CDR3: TGCGCCAGCAGCCTGGGGACAGAAAATAATTCACCCCTCCACTTT.

This clonotype occurred many times. This chain uses TRBV4-1 with TRBJ1-5, with D possibly TRBD1 on 5 matching bases. CDR3 size: 15 residues. Per the germline V gene, CDR1 is MGHRA and CDR2 is YSYEKL. The germline V and J ends were trimmed by 4 bases and 8 bases, with 18 bases remaining between them. CDR3 DNA sequence: TGCGCCAGCAGCCTCGAGCAGGGACGGTCTAAGCCCCAGCATTTT. Protein sequence: CASSLEQGRSKPQHF.

This clonotype was detected a few times. The V and J genes are TRBV4-2 and TRBJ1-1; D gene ambiguous. The ends were cut back, 4 bases at V and 0 bases at J, with 15 bases in the middle. Germline assignment: CDR1 LGHNA and CDR2 YNFKEQ. The CDR3 consists of 16 residues. The CDR3 DNA sequence: TGTGCCAGCAGCCCCTTCGTTGCAGAGATGAACACTGAAGCTTTCTTT. It encodes CASSPFVAEMNTEAFF.

This clonotype was counted ten times or more. J is TRBJ1-2 and V is TRBV6-1; 7 bases are shared with TRBD1. The CDR3 has 15 amino acids. The V gene end was trimmed by 5 bases and the J gene end by 6 bases; junction bases not matched to a gene: 12. In germline, CDR1 is MNHNS, CDR2 SASEGT. The CDR3 sequence: CASSRTGAIGNGYTF. In nucleotides, the CDR3 is TGTGCCAGCAGTAGAACAGGGGCGATAGGTAATGGCTACACCTTC.

This clonotype was counted between two and nine times. This chain connects TRBV19 to TRBJ1-5, with D possibly matching TRBD1 (5 bases). V lost 4 bases and J lost 5, with 12 bases in between. Germline CDR1 reads LNHDA; CDR2 reads SQIVND (reference sequence). The CDR3 loop spans 14 amino acids. The CDR3 reads CASSKGGVDQPQHF. In nucleotides, the CDR3 is TGTGCCAGTAGTAAAGGAGGGGTAGATCAGCCCCAGCATTTT.

In its sample, this clonotype was seen a few times. The chain uses TRBV13 and TRBJ2-2, with 8 bases identical to TRBD1. Per the germline V gene, CDR1 is PRHDT and CDR2 is FYEKMQ (reference sequence). V dropped 5 bases and J dropped 2; count of bases not matched to a gene: 13. This CDR3 comprises 18 residues. The DNA for the CDR3 is TGTGCCAGCAGCACCTCTGGACAGGGTCTATTAAACACCGGGGAGCTGTTTTTT. Its protein is CASSTSGQGLLNTGELFF.

Many counts were recorded for this clonotype. The CDR3 DNA reads as TGTGCCAGCCTAAGGGGTTACGAGCAGTACTTC. Residues: CASLRGYEQYF. The J gene is TRBJ2-7, the V gene TRBV6-1; a weak D match, TRBD1 (5 bases). V lost 8 bases and J lost 4, with 9 bases in between. The CDR3 is 11 residues long. Germline CDR1 is MNHNS and CDR2 is SASEGT.